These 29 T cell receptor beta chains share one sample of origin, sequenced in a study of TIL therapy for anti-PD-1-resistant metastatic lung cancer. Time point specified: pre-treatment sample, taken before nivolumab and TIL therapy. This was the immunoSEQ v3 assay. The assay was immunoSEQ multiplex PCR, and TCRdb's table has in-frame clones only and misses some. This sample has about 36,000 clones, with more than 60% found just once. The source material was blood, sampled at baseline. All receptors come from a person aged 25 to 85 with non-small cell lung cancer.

The DNA for the CDR3 is TGTGCCAGCAGCTTTTGGGACAACTACGAGCAGTACTTC. This codes for CASSFWDNYEQYF. The rearrangement joins TRBV7-8 to TRBJ2-7; D perhaps matches TRBD1 (6 bases). V lost 3 bases and J 3 bases, leaving 9 bases between the germline ends. In germline, CDR1 is SGHVS, CDR2 FQNEAQ. CDR3 length equals 13 residues.

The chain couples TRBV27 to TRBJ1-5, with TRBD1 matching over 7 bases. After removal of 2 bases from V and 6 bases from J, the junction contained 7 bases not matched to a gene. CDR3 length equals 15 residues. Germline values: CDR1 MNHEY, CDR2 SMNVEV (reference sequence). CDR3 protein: CASSLTGQDSQPQHF. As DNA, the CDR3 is TGTGCCAGCAGTTTAACCGGACAGGACAGTCAGCCCCAGCATTTT.

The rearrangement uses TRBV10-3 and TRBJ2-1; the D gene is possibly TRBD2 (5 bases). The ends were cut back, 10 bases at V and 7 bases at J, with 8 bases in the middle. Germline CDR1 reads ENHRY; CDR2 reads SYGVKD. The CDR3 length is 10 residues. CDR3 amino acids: CATGVNEQFF. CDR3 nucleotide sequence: TGTGCCACCGGGGTTAATGAGCAGTTCTTC.

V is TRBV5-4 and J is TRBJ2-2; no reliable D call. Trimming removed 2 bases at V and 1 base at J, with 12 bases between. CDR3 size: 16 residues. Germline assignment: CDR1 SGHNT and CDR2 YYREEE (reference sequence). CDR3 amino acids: CASSFRQTLNTGELFF. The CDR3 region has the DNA TGTGCCAGCAGCTTCAGGCAGACCCTGAACACCGGGGAGCTGTTTTTT.

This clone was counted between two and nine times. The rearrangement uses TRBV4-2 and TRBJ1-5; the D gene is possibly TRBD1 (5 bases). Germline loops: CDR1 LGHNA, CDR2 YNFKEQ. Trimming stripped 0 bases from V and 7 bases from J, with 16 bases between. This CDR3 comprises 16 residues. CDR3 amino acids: CASSQEGGRGIQPQHF. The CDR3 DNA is TGTGCCAGCAGCCAAGAGGGGGGGAGGGGCATCCAGCCCCAGCATTTT.

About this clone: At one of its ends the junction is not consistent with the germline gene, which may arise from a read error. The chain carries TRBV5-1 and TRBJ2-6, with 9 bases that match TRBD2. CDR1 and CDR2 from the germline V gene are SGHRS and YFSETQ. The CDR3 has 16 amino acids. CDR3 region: CTSMGLALSGANVLTF. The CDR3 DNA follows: TGCACCAGCATGGGACTAGCCCTCTCTGGGGCCAACGTCCTGACTTTC.

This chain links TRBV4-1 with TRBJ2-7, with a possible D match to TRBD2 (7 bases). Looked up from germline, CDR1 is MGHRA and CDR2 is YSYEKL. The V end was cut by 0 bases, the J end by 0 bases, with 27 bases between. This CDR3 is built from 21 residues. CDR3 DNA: TGCGCCAGCAGCCAAGATTTCGGAATTGGTTCCGTGGCGGGGGCCTCCTACGAGCAGTACTTC. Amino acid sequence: CASSQDFGIGSVAGASYEQYF.

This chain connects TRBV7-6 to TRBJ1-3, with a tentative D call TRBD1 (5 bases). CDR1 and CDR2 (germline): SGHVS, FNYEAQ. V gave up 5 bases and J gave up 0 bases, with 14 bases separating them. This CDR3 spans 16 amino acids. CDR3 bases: TGTGCCAGCAGCCCGCGTCAGGGTCTCTCTGGAAACACCATATATTTT. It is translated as CASSPRQGLSGNTIYF. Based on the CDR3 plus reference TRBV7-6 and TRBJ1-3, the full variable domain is GAGVSQSPRYKVTKRGQDVALRCDPISGHVSLYWYRQALGQGPEFLTYFNYEAQQDKSGLPNDRFSAERPEGSISTLTIQRTEQRDSAMYRCASSPRQGLSGNTIYFGEGSWLTVV.

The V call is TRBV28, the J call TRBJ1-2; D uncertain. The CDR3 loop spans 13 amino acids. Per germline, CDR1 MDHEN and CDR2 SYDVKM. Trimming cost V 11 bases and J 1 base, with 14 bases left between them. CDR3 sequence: CAVPKQNNYGYTF. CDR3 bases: TGTGCCGTCCCTAAACAGAATAACTATGGCTACACCTTC.

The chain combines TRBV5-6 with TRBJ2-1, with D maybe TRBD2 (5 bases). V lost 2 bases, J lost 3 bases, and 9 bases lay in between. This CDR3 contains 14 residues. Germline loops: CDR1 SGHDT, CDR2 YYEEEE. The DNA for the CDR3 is TGTGCCAGCAGCTTAACTAGGAACTACAATGAGCAGTTCTTC. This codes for CASSLTRNYNEQFF.

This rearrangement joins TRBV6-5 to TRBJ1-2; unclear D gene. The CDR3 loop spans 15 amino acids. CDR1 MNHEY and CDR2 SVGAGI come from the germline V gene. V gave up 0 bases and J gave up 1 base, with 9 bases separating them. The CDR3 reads CASSYSAEHNYGYTF. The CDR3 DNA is TGTGCCAGCAGTTACTCAGCAGAACATAACTATGGCTACACCTTC.

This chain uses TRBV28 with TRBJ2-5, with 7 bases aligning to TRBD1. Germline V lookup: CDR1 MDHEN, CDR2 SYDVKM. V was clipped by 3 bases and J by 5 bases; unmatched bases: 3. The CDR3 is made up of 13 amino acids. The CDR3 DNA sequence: TGTGCCAGCAGTTTTGAACAGGGGGAGACCCAGTACTTC. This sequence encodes CASSFEQGETQYF.

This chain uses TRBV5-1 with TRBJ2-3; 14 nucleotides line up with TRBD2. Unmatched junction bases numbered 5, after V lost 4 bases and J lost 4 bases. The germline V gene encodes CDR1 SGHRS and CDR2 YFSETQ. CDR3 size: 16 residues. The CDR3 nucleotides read TGCGCCAGCAGCAGGGGGACTAGCGGGGGTGCAGATACGCAGTATTTT. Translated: CASSRGTSGGADTQYF.

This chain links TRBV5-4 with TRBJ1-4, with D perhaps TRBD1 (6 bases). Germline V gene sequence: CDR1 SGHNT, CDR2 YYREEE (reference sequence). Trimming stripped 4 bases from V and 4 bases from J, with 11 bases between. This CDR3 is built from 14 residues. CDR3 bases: TGTGCCAGCAGCCCCTGGGGGCTTAATGAAAAACTGTTTTTT. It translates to CASSPWGLNEKLFF.

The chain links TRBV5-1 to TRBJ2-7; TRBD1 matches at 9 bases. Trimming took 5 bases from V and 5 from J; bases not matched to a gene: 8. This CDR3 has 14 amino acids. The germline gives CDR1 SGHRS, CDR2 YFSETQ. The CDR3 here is CASSGGQGLHEQYF. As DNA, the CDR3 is TGCGCCAGCAGTGGGGGACAGGGCCTCCACGAGCAGTACTTC.

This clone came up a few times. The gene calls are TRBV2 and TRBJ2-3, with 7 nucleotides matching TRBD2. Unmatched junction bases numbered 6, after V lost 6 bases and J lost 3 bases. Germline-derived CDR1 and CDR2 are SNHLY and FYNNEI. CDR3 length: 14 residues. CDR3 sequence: CASRWTGRTDTQYF. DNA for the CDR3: TGTGCCAGCAGATGGACCGGGAGGACAGATACGCAGTATTTT.

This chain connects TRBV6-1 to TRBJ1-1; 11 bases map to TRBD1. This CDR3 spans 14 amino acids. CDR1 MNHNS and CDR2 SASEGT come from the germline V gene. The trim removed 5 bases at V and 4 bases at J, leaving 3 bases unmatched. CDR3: CASSMDRGLTEAFF. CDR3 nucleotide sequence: TGTGCCAGCAGTATGGACAGGGGGCTCACTGAAGCTTTCTTT.

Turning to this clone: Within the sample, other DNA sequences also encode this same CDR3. CDR3 coding DNA: TGTGCCTGGAAGGTGGATCGCACAGATACGCAGTATTTT. Its translation is CAWKVDRTDTQYF. The V and J genes are TRBV30 and TRBJ2-3; D remains unclear. The germline CDR1 and CDR2 sequences are GTSNPN and SVGIG (reference sequence). V lost 4 bases, J lost 1 base, and 9 bases lay in between. The CDR3 contains 13 residues.

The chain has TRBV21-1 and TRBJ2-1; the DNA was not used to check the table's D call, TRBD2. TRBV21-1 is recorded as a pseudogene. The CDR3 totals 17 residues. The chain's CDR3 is CASSKVLWEGAYNEQFF. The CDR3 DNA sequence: TGTGCCAGCAGCAAAGTTTTGTGGGAGGGCGCTTACAATGAGCAGTTCTTC.

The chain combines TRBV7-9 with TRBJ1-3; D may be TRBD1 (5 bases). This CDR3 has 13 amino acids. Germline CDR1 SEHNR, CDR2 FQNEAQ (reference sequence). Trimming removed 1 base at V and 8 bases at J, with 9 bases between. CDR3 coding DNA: TGTGCCAGCAGCTTAGGGGACGGTTACACCATATATTTT. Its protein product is CASSLGDGYTIYF. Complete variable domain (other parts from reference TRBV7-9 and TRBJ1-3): DTGVSQNPRHKITKRGQNVTFRCDPISEHNRLYWYRQTLGQGPEFLTYFQNEAQLEKSRLLSDRFSAERPKGSFSTLEIQRTEQGDSAMYLCASSLGDGYTIYFGEGSWLTVV.

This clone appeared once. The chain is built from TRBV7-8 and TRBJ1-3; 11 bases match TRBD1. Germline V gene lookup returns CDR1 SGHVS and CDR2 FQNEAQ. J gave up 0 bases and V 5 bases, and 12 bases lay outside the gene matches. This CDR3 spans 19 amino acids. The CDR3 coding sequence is TGTGCCAGCAGCGAACGGGACAGGGGGTCGAAGAGCTCTGGAAACACCATATATTTT. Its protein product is CASSERDRGSKSSGNTIYF.

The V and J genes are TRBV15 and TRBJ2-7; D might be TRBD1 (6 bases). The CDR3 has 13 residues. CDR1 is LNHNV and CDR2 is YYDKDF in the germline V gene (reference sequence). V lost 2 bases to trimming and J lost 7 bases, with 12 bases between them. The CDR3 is CATSRTPGEEQYF. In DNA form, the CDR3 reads TGTGCCACCAGCAGAACCCCAGGGGAAGAGCAGTACTTC.

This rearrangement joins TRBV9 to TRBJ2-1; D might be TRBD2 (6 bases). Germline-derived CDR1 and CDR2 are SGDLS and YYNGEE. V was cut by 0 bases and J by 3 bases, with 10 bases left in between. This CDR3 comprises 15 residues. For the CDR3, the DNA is TGTGCCAGCAGCGTAGATGACGGGAGCTACAATGAGCAGTTCTTC. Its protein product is CASSVDDGSYNEQFF.

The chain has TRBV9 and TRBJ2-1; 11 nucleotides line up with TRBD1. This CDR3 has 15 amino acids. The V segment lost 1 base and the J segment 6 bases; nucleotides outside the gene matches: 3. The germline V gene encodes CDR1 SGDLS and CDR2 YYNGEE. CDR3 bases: TGTGCCAGCAGCGTATCCGGGACAGGGGGCAATGAGCAGTTCTTC. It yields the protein CASSVSGTGGNEQFF.

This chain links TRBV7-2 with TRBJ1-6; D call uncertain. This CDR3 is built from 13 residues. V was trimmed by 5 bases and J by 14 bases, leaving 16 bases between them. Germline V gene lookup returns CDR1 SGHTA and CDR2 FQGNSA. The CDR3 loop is CASSAVPYPTLHF. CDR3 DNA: TGTGCCAGCAGCGCAGTCCCCTACCCCACCCTCCACTTT.

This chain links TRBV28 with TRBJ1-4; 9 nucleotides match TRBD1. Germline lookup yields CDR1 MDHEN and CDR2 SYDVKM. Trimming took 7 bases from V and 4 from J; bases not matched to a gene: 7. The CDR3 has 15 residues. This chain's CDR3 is CASTPRTGVNEKLFF. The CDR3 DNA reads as TGTGCCAGCACCCCAAGGACAGGGGTTAATGAAAAACTGTTTTTT.

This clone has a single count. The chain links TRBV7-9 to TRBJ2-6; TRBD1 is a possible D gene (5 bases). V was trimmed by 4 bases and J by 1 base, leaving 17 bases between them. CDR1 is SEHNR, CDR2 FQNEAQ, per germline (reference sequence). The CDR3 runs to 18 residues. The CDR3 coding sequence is TGTGCCAGCAGCTCCCCCGTGTCTCAGGGATCTGGGGCCAACGTCCTGACTTTC. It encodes CASSSPVSQGSGANVLTF.

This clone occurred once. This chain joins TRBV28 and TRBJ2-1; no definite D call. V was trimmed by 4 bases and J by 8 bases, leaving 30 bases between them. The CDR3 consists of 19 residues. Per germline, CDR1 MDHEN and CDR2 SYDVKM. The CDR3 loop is CASSWAGDHMTDGAHEQFF. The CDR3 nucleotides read TGTGCCAGCAGTTGGGCCGGCGATCACATGACTGACGGCGCCCATGAGCAGTTCTTC.

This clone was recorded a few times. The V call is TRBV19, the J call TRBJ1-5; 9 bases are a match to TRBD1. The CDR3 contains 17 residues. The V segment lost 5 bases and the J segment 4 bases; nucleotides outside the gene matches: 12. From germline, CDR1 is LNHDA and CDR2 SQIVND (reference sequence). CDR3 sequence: CASSPNGQGRRNQPQHF. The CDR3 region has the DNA TGTGCCAGTAGTCCAAACGGACAGGGGCGTCGGAATCAGCCCCAGCATTTT.